This T cell receptor beta chain comes out of a study of T cell clonality in common variable immunodeficiency. Whole-study results and caveats: In common variable immunodeficiency, TCR beta chains reportedly carried fewer deletions and N-nucleotide insertions.

Assay: immunoSEQ multiplex PCR; the TCRdb copy retains only in-frame clones and omits some. This repertoire holds about 28,000 clones, and none appear only once. V was clipped by 8 bases and J by 7 bases; unmatched bases: 5. Germline V gene sequence: CDR1 SNHLY, CDR2 FYNNEI. This CDR3 is built from 14 residues. This clone was recorded a few times. Its specificity is unknown. The CDR3 end falls 3 residues outside the read, so it is completed with the germline J gene. The sequence was obtained from a human donor with common variable immunodeficiency. Sample: peripheral blood mononuclear cells. The chain recombines TRBV2 with TRBJ2-1; TRBD2 agrees at 13 bases. CDR3 region: CASSPGLAGNEQFF. CDR3 DNA, as far as it was read: TGTGCCAGCTCTCCGGGACTAGCGGGAAATGAG.